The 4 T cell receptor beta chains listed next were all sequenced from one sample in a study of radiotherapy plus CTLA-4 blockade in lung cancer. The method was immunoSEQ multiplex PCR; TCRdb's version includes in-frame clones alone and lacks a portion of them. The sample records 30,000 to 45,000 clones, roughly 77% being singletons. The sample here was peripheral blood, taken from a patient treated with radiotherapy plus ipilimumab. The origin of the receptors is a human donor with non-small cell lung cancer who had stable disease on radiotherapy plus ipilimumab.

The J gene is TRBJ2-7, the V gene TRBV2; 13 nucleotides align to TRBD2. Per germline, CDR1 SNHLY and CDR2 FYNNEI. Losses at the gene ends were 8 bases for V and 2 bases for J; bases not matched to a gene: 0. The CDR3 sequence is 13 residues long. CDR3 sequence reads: CASGLAGAYEQYV. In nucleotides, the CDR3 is TGTGCCAGCGGACTAGCGGGGGCCTACGAGCAGTACGTC.

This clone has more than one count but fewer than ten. CDR3 bases: TGTGCCAGCAGCTTGGGGGTTCCGGGAAACACCATATATTTT. Translated, it gives CASSLGVPGNTIYF. The chain has TRBV5-4 and TRBJ1-3; D gene unclear. The V end was cut by 0 bases, the J end by 4 bases, with 8 bases between. The length of the CDR3 is 14 residues. Germline lookup yields CDR1 SGHNT and CDR2 YYREEE (reference sequence). Complete variable domain (other parts from reference TRBV5-4 and TRBJ1-3): ETGVTQSPTHLIKTRGQQVTLRCSSQSGHNTVSWYQQALGQGPQFIFQYYREEENGRGNFPPRFSGLQFPNYSSELNVNALELDDSALYLCASSLGVPGNTIYFGEGSWLTVV.

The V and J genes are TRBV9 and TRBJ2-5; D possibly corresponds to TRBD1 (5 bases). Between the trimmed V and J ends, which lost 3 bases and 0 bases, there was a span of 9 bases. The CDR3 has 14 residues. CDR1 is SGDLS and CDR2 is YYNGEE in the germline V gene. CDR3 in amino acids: CASSAQDYQETQYF. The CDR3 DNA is TGTGCCAGCAGCGCACAGGATTACCAAGAGACCCAGTACTTC.

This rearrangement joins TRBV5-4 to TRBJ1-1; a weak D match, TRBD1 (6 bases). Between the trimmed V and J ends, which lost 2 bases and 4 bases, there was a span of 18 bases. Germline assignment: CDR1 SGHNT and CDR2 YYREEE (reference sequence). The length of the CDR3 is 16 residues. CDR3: CASSLGMGHTSTEAFF. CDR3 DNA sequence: TGTGCCAGCAGCTTAGGCATGGGACACACGAGCACTGAAGCTTTCTTT.